Only a few counts were recorded for the clone carrying this TCR beta chain. MiXCR was run by TCRdb on the RT-PCR reads, yielding one entry per CDR3 protein. The table shows about 680,000 distinct CDR3 sequences, with 11% to 15% occurring only once. Material for sequencing was memory CD4+ T cells from blood. The origin of this receptor is a female donor in good health, serving as a healthy control.

CDR3 sequence (DNA): TGTGCCAGCAGCTTGCGGACAACCCTCTACAATGAGCAGTTCTTC. It codes for CASSLRTTLYNEQFF. The chain recombines TRBV7-2 with TRBJ2-1, with a weak D call TRBD1 (5 bases). The V gene lost 3 bases and the J gene lost 3 bases, with 12 bases spanning the gap. The CDR3 is made up of 15 amino acids. Germline V gene data show CDR1 as SGHTA and CDR2 as FQGNSA.